The 17 T cell receptor beta chains below come from one sample, sequenced in a study of Graves' ophthalmopathy and Graves' hyperthyroidism. From RNA, the CDR3 regions of TCR beta chains were amplified and sequenced. Following a first-round RT-PCR that used HTBI primers, a second-round multiplex PCR was carried out. TCRdb reprocessed the multiplex PCR reads via MiXCR and lists one record per CDR3 protein. The sample lists 350,000 or so distinct CDR3 sequences; about a sixth were seen once. The material sequenced was peripheral blood. These receptors were obtained from an adult man with Graves' ophthalmopathy.

Many counts were recorded for this clonotype. The rearrangement joins TRBV20-1 to TRBJ2-5, with 7 positions matching TRBD2. J was trimmed by 5 bases and V by 0 bases; bases with no gene match: 9. CDR1 DFQATT and CDR2 SNEGSKA come from the germline V gene (reference sequence). The length of the CDR3 is 15 residues. This CDR3 reads CSARDARGLLETQYF. CDR3 nucleotide sequence: TGCAGTGCTAGAGACGCGCGGGGGTTGCTGGAGACCCAGTACTTC.

This clonotype appeared many times. The chain joins TRBV24-1 to TRBJ1-1; the D gene is possibly TRBD1 (5 bases). The length of the CDR3 is 15 residues. The V gene's germline CDR1 is KGHDR and CDR2 SFDVKD. The germline V and J ends were trimmed by 4 bases and 6 bases, with 17 bases remaining between them. CDR3 protein: CATSDSGTEVSEAFF. Here the CDR3 DNA reads TGTGCCACCAGTGACTCCGGGACCGAGGTCTCTGAAGCTTTCTTT.

This clonotype was seen ten or more times. The V call is TRBV4-3, the J call TRBJ2-2; D may be TRBD2 (7 bases). Germline V gene lookup returns CDR1 LGHNA and CDR2 YSLEER. This CDR3 comprises 17 residues. The germline V and J ends were trimmed by 1 base and 4 bases, with 16 bases remaining between them. CDR3 DNA: TGCGCCAGCAGCCAAGGGGGGGGGGCTCGTGGCACCGGGGAGCTGTTTTTT. Amino acid sequence: CASSQGGGARGTGELFF.

This clonotype was picked up many times. This sequence joins TRBV28 and TRBJ2-7; D may be TRBD1 (6 bases). The CDR3 contains 15 residues. Germline loops: CDR1 MDHEN, CDR2 SYDVKM. V was shortened by 3 bases and J by 0 bases, with 12 bases between the two germline ends. The CDR3 loop reads CASSLRQVSSYEQYF. CDR3 nucleotide sequence: TGTGCCAGCAGTTTGAGACAGGTGAGCTCCTACGAGCAGTACTTC.

This clonotype was seen repeatedly, ten times or more. V and J are TRBV10-3 and TRBJ2-5; no clear D gene. This CDR3 region has 14 residues. Germline CDR1 reads ENHRY; CDR2 reads SYGVKD. V was pared by 0 bases and J by 1 base, with 6 bases between. The CDR3 DNA reads TGTGCCATCAGTGAGTCTATGGGCCAAGAGACCCAGTACTTC. This sequence encodes CAISESMGQETQYF.

This clonotype was seen at least ten times. The chain has TRBV14 and TRBJ2-2, with D uncertain. V lost 3 bases and J 12 bases, leaving 11 bases between the germline ends. Germline assignment: CDR1 SGHDN and CDR2 FVKESK. The CDR3 runs 12 residues. The CDR3 is CASSQGKRKLFF. The CDR3 DNA reads as TGTGCCAGCAGCCAGGGGAAGAGGAAGCTGTTTTTT.

In this sample, this clonotype turned up many times. V gene TRBV7-2 combines with J gene TRBJ1-2; D is possibly TRBD1 (6 bases). The ends were cut back, 3 bases at V and 6 bases at J, with 17 bases in the middle. Germline values: CDR1 SGHTA, CDR2 FQGNSA. The CDR3 has 15 amino acids. The CDR3 loop is CASSFRPGVMNGYTF. For the CDR3, the DNA is TGTGCCAGCAGCTTTAGGCCAGGGGTGATGAATGGCTACACCTTC. Supplemented by reference TRBV7-2 and TRBJ1-2, the full variable domain reads GAGVSQSPSNKVTEKGKDVELRCDPISGHTALYWYRQSLGQGLEFLIYFQGNSAPDKSGLPSDRFSAERTGGSVSTLTIQRTQQEDSAVYLCASSFRPGVMNGYTFGSGTRLTVV.

There are many counts of this clonotype. The chain carries TRBV10-3 and TRBJ2-5; 8 bases are shared with TRBD1. V was pared by 4 bases and J by 5 bases, with 9 bases of the junction left unmatched. CDR3 length: 15 residues. Germline-derived CDR1 and CDR2 are ENHRY and SYGVKD. CDR3: CAISGNQGAGETQYF. The DNA for the CDR3 is TGTGCCATCAGTGGGAACCAGGGGGCAGGGGAGACCCAGTACTTC.

This clonotype was detected many times. The gene calls are TRBV5-5 and TRBJ2-2; TRBD1 is a possible D gene (6 bases). Germline-derived CDR1 and CDR2 are SGHKS and YYEKEE (reference sequence). V lost 2 bases and J lost 6, with 11 bases in between. CDR3 size: 14 residues. Here the CDR3 reads CASSFSQGSGELFF. The DNA for the CDR3 is TGTGCCAGCAGCTTTTCCCAGGGGTCCGGGGAGCTGTTTTTT.

This clonotype was seen ten or more times. This chain links TRBV15 with TRBJ2-5; 12 nucleotides align to TRBD1. With 5 bases clipped from V and 4 bases from J, the junction kept 5 bases outside the gene matches. The CDR3 loop spans 15 amino acids. Germline CDR1 reads LNHNV; CDR2 reads YYDKDF (reference sequence). CDR3 sequence: CATSSGTGGAETQYF. The DNA for the CDR3 is TGTGCCACCAGCTCCGGGACAGGGGGCGCAGAGACCCAGTACTTC.

This clonotype was found a few times. The chain links TRBV6-1 to TRBJ1-2; D possibly corresponds to TRBD1 (5 bases). Germline lookup yields CDR1 MNHNS and CDR2 SASEGT. V lost 3 bases to trimming and J lost 4 bases, with 12 bases between them. The CDR3 extends over 14 amino acids. The CDR3 DNA is TGTGCCAGCAGTGACGGGGACCCTGGCTATGGCTACACCTTC. Encoded protein: CASSDGDPGYGYTF.

Points on this clonotype: Relative to the germline gene, one junction end is altered; a read error may explain this. This rearrangement joins TRBV12-3 or TRBV12-4 to TRBJ1-2; a possible D gene is TRBD1 (6 bases). The CDR3 has 14 residues. CDR3 sequence reads: CASTNTPGGGGYAF. For the CDR3, the DNA is TGTGCCAGCACCAACACCCCCGGGGGCGGAGGCTACGCCTTC.

The chain joins TRBV12-3 or TRBV12-4 to TRBJ1-6; TRBD1 aligns across 7 bases. With V trimmed by 7 bases and J by 10 bases, 7 bases remained unmatched. The CDR3 sequence is 13 residues long. Here the CDR3 reads CASKDRAESPLHF. The CDR3 bases are TGTGCCAGCAAAGACAGGGCTGAATCACCCCTCCACTTT.

Many counts were recorded for this clonotype. CDR3 bases: TGTGCCAGCAGCTTAGGTGCTCAGTCCCAAGAGACCCAGTACTTC. Translated: CASSLGAQSQETQYF. This chain uses TRBV7-9 with TRBJ2-5; D uncertain. Trimming removed 1 base from V and 1 base from J, with 10 bases in between. Per germline, CDR1 SEHNR and CDR2 FQNEAQ (reference sequence). The CDR3 sequence is 15 residues long.

This clonotype was seen repeatedly, ten times or more. The V call is TRBV29-1, the J call TRBJ2-2; 13 bases match TRBD2. J gave up 5 bases and V 5 bases, and 2 bases lay outside the gene matches. The CDR3 length is 14 residues. Germline V lookup: CDR1 SQVTM, CDR2 ANQGSEA. CDR3 loop: CSVLLAGGTGELFF. CDR3 in DNA: TGCAGCGTTTTACTAGCGGGGGGGACCGGGGAGCTGTTTTTT.

This chain connects TRBV6-4 to TRBJ1-1; D remains ambiguous. The CDR3 consists of 15 residues. V lost 6 bases to trimming and J lost 6 bases, with 20 bases between them. Germline assignment: CDR1 MRHNA and CDR2 SNTAGT. Here the CDR3 DNA reads TGTGCCAGCAGCCCCCCGGGGAGGAATCGGGCTGAAGCTTTCTTT. Encoded protein: CASSPPGRNRAEAFF.

This clonotype was seen many times. The chain uses TRBV9 and TRBJ2-2; D not resolved. V gave up 4 bases and J gave up 2 bases, with 18 bases separating them. The CDR3 is made up of 17 amino acids. Germline-derived CDR1 and CDR2 are SGDLS and YYNGEE. In DNA, the CDR3 is TGTGCCAGCAGCTCCCGTTTGTCCAGAACTAACACCGGGGAGCTGTTTTTT. This codes for CASSSRLSRTNTGELFF.